One sample yielded the 14 T cell receptor beta chains listed below, sequenced in a study of T cells after yellow fever vaccination. MiXCR was run by TCRdb on the 5' RACE reads, yielding one entry per CDR3 protein. The repertoire holds a few hundred thousand distinct CDR3 sequences, with around 4.4% as singletons. Sequencing used PBMCs, obtained 15 days after the yellow fever booster vaccination. The receptors here all came from a man between 18 and 29 years old who received the YFV17D yellow fever vaccine.

This clonotype was seen many times. The chain employs TRBV7-9 and TRBJ2-3, with 7 bases lining up with TRBD1. The germline V gene has CDR1 SEHNR and CDR2 FQNEAQ (reference sequence). The ends lost 2 bases at V and 5 bases at J; junction bases unmatched: 7. The CDR3 is 15 amino acids. Here the CDR3 reads CASSLRRGGRDTQYF. CDR3 DNA: TGTGCCAGCAGCTTACGAAGAGGGGGCAGAGATACGCAGTATTTT.

In this sample, this clonotype turned up a few times. This rearrangement joins TRBV20-1 to TRBJ2-1; the match to TRBD1 covers 8 bases. The CDR3 extends over 16 amino acids. Germline V gene sequence: CDR1 DFQATT, CDR2 SNEGSKA (reference sequence). V shed 4 bases and J 1 base; nucleotides not matched to a gene: 9. This CDR3 reads CSAIPQGAFSYNEQFF. The CDR3 nucleotides read TGCAGTGCTATACCCCAGGGGGCGTTTTCCTACAATGAGCAGTTCTTC.

The CDR3 loop reads CATSFGSEGQGPGELFF. CDR3 DNA: TGTGCCACCAGTTTCGGGAGCGAAGGACAGGGCCCCGGGGAGCTGTTTTTT. The chain is built from TRBV24-1 and TRBJ2-2, with TRBD1 identical over 8 bases. V lost 6 bases to trimming and J lost 6 bases; unmatched junction nucleotides: 14. Germline V lookup: CDR1 KGHDR, CDR2 SFDVKD. CDR3 length equals 17 residues.

This clonotype was seen repeatedly, ten times or more. The chain recombines TRBV29-1 with TRBJ1-2, with D maybe TRBD1 (6 bases). Trimming shortened V by 7 bases and J by 1 base, and 25 bases separated the two germline ends. Per germline, CDR1 SQVTM and CDR2 ANQGSEA. The CDR3 length is 17 residues. Here the CDR3 reads CSGPVYPRTARNYGYTF. CDR3 DNA: TGCAGCGGCCCCGTTTATCCACGGACAGCTCGTAACTATGGCTACACCTTC.

This clonotype was detected only once. V gene TRBV29-1 combines with J gene TRBJ2-7; TRBD1 aligns across 8 bases. Looked up from germline, CDR1 is SQVTM and CDR2 is ANQGSEA. This CDR3 contains 13 residues. The CDR3 is CSVDGQGSFEQYV. The DNA for the CDR3 is TGCAGCGTTGACGGACAGGGTTCCTTCGAGCAGTACGTC.

This rearrangement joins TRBV28 to TRBJ1-2, with TRBD1 matching over 8 bases. CDR1 and CDR2 (germline): MDHEN, SYDVKM. This CDR3 contains 14 residues. After removal of 5 bases from V and 7 bases from J, the junction contained 9 bases not matched to a gene. This CDR3 reads CASSPQDREVGYTF. Here the CDR3 DNA reads TGTGCCAGCAGTCCTCAGGACAGGGAGGTTGGCTACACCTTC.

This clonotype has a count of ten or more. CDR3: CASSLYIGAADTQYF. CDR3 DNA sequence: TGCGCCAGCAGCTTATACATAGGGGCTGCAGATACGCAGTATTTT. The chain joins TRBV5-1 to TRBJ2-3, with D possibly TRBD1 on 5 matching bases. The germline V gene has CDR1 SGHRS and CDR2 YFSETQ. This CDR3 spans 15 amino acids. V was clipped by 2 bases and J by 4 bases, with 14 bases between them.

CDR3 sequence (DNA): TGTGCCAGCAGTGATTCCGCTTGGGGTGAAAAACTGTTTTTT. Protein: CASSDSAWGEKLFF. The J gene is TRBJ1-4, the V gene TRBV6-1; D remains unclear. The CDR3 is 14 amino acids. The germline CDR1 and CDR2 sequences are MNHNS and SASEGT. V gave up 3 bases and J gave up 7 bases, with 12 bases separating them.

This clonotype appeared a few times. This chain connects TRBV6-1 to TRBJ2-7; weak D call: TRBD1 (8 bases). V was trimmed by 5 bases and J by 2 bases, leaving 19 bases between them. This CDR3 contains 16 residues. Per the germline V gene, CDR1 is MNHNS and CDR2 is SASEGT. Here the CDR3 reads CASSSNTGGAPYEQYF. For the CDR3, the DNA is TGTGCCAGCAGTTCCAATACAGGGGGGGCTCCCTACGAGCAGTACTTC.

This rearrangement joins TRBV20-1 to TRBJ1-2, with D unclear. Germline V lookup: CDR1 DFQATT, CDR2 SNEGSKA (reference sequence). CDR3 size: 13 residues. Trimming removed 5 bases at V and 3 bases at J, with 13 bases between. The CDR3 region is CSAHKTDYYGYTF. The CDR3 bases are TGCAGTGCTCACAAGACGGATTACTATGGCTACACCTTC.

V gene TRBV5-4 combines with J gene TRBJ1-4; the match to TRBD1 covers 8 bases. The ends lost 4 bases at V and 8 bases at J; junction bases unmatched: 7. The germline CDR1 and CDR2 sequences are SGHNT and YYREEE (reference sequence). The CDR3 has 14 residues. The CDR3: CASSRDRGVEKLFF. The CDR3 DNA follows: TGTGCCAGCAGCCGCGACAGGGGTGTAGAAAAACTGTTTTTT.

V usage is TRBV7-8 and J usage is TRBJ2-7; D might be TRBD1 (6 bases). V was shortened by 1 base and J by 6 bases, with 10 bases between the two germline ends. The CDR3 runs 13 residues. Germline lookup yields CDR1 SGHVS and CDR2 FQNEAQ. This chain's CDR3 is CASSLVDRREQYF. CDR3 in DNA: TGTGCCAGCAGCTTAGTCGACAGGCGCGAGCAGTACTTC. Complete variable domain (other parts from reference TRBV7-8 and TRBJ2-7): GAGVSQSPRYKVAKRGQDVALRCDPISGHVSLFWYQQALGQGPEFLTYFQNEAQLDKSGLPSDRFFAERPEGSVSTLKIQRTQQEDSAVYLCASSLVDRREQYFGPGTRLTVT.

This clonotype was seen at least ten times. The chain uses TRBV28 and TRBJ2-3; no firm D call. CDR3 length: 13 amino acids. Per germline, CDR1 MDHEN and CDR2 SYDVKM. V was pared by 5 bases and J by 3 bases, with 9 bases between. In DNA, the CDR3 is TGTGCCAGCAGTGGATTAGCTACAGATACGCAGTATTTT. This encodes CASSGLATDTQYF.

This clonotype came up a few times. The chain joins TRBV10-3 to TRBJ2-7; TRBD2 is a possible D gene (6 bases). V was clipped by 4 bases and J by 5 bases, with 12 bases between them. Germline CDR1 is ENHRY and CDR2 is SYGVKD. This CDR3 has 13 residues. The CDR3 nucleotides are TGTGCCATCAGTGGGGGGACTCGGGACGAGCAGTACGTC. This sequence encodes CAISGGTRDEQYV.